This is a list of T cell receptor beta chains from one sample in a study of blood T cell repertoires in COVID-19. Assay: immunoSEQ multiplex PCR; the TCRdb copy retains only in-frame clones and omits some. The sample lists fewer than 150,000 clones, around 83% seen once, with 3.5% to 5% in the top ten. Sequences were obtained from peripheral blood. These receptors all stem from a human donor in a cohort sampled during active COVID-19. The CDR3 runs from the conserved cysteine through the conserved F or W. The D gene is left open where the match is weak. Clone size appears in some rows only: once, few, many, or a class for an expanded clone.

.,TRBV21-1,few,TRBJ2-3,TGTGCCAGCAGCAAAGCGGGGGCGGGCCGAAACACAGATACGCAGTATTTT,CASSKAGAGRNTDTQYF
.,TRBV7-2,.,TRBJ2-3,TGTGCCAGCAGCTTTTTTGGGTCCCAGGGTACGCAGTATTTT,CASSFFGSQGTQYF
.,TRBV19,.,TRBJ1-1,TGTGCCAGTAGTATAGGAACCGAGGGCGGGGCATGGGACACTGAAGCTTTCTTT,CASSIGTEGGAWDTEAFF
TRBD1,TRBV7-3,.,TRBJ1-1,TGTGCCAGCAGCCGCGGACAGGGGGGTGAAGCTTTCTTT,CASSRGQGGEAFF
TRBD1,TRBV30,.,TRBJ1-1,TGTGCCTCCAGGGGGGACACTGAAGCTTTCTTT,CASRGDTEAFF
TRBD2,TRBV5-1,once,TRBJ2-1,TGCGCCAGCAGCATCCGGGGGGGCTTTGAGCAGTTCTTC,CASSIRGGFEQFF
TRBD1,TRBV3-1/TRBV3-2,.,TRBJ1-1,TGTGCCAGCAGCCAAGGGGACAGAAGGACAGACACTGAAGCTTTCTTT,CASSQGDRRTDTEAFF
TRBD1,TRBV9,.,TRBJ1-1,TGTGCCAGCAGCGTGGGGTTGTTAGGACAGGGGGACACTGAAGCTTTCTTT,CASSVGLLGQGDTEAFF
.,TRBV10-3,.,TRBJ2-4,TGTGCCATCAGTGAGCCCCTACTAGGAAATCAGTACTTC,CAISEPLLGNQYF
TRBD1,TRBV9,.,TRBJ2-7,TGTGCCAGCAGCCCAAGGGGGACAGCCTCCTACGAGCAGTACTTC,CASSPRGTASYEQYF
.,TRBV7-2,.,TRBJ1-3,TGTGCCAGCAGCTTCGGCGGCTCTGGAAACACCATATATTTT,CASSFGGSGNTIYF
.,TRBV19,few,TRBJ2-3,TGTGCCAGTAGTAAGCCCCCAGATACGCAGTATTTT,CASSKPPDTQYF
.,TRBV9,.,TRBJ1-1,TGTGCCAGCAGCGTGCAGGATGTTATGAACACTGAAGCTTTCTTT,CASSVQDVMNTEAFF
.,TRBV30,few,TRBJ2-3,TGTGCCTGGAGAGGGGAAGATACGCAGTATTTT,CAWRGEDTQYF
.,TRBV5-4,few,TRBJ2-1,TGTGCCAGCAGCAACCAAGCCAACGATTACAATGAGCAGTTCTTC,CASSNQANDYNEQFF
.,TRBV19,once,TRBJ2-1,TGTGCCAGTAGTATCGGGTTATACTCCTACAATGAGCAGTTCTTC,CASSIGLYSYNEQFF
TRBD2,TRBV4-1,.,TRBJ2-6,TGCGCCAGCAGCCATTGGGGAGGGGCTGGGGCCAACGTCCTGACTTTC,CASSHWGGAGANVLTF
TRBD1,TRBV2,.,TRBJ1-6,TGTGCCAGCAGCGTTGGACAGGGTAACTCACCCCTCCACTTT,CASSVGQGNSPLHF
TRBD1,TRBV3-1/TRBV3-2,.,TRBJ2-7,TGTGCCAGCAGCCCCCCGGACAGGGACTACGAGCAGTACTTC,CASSPPDRDYEQYF
.,TRBV30,many,TRBJ2-1,TGTGCCTGGAGTGCCGAAGGAGTTGAGCAGTTCTTC,CAWSAEGVEQFF